This T cell receptor beta chain was sequenced in a study of OX40 agonist ivuxolimab in advanced cancers. The repertoire was sequenced with immunoSEQ multiplex PCR; TCRdb's copy has only in-frame clones and lacks some. The table records 50,000 to 85,000 clones, 87% of them present only once. Comments on this clone: What it binds is unknown.

Study results and caveats: Undetermined was the antigen specificity of the expanded peripheral T cells.

The CDR3 loop spans 12 amino acids. V lost 6 bases to trimming and J lost 6 bases, with 11 bases between them. CDR1 and CDR2 from the germline V gene are MNHNS and SASEGT. The chain carries TRBV6-1 and TRBJ1-1, with D uncertain. The clonotype was recovered from an adult with an advanced solid tumor such as melanoma, head and neck, liver or kidney cancer. The input for sequencing was CD4+ or CD8+ T cells sorted from blood, taken in a trial of the OX40 agonist ivuxolimab. The CDR3 loop is CASRRNVPEAFF. CDR3 DNA: TGTGCCAGCAGAAGAAATGTCCCTGAAGCTTTCTTT.